This TCR beta chain stems from a study of blood T cell repertoires in COVID-19. Study-level background: Sites across the United States, Italy and Spain contributed samples from acute and convalescent COVID-19. Nucleic acid was either cDNA or gDNA, and it came from T cells, B-cell-depleted T cells, or PBMCs.

In the source study's methods: Amplification with reference gene primers provided the estimates of nucleated cell counts. Data came from immunoSEQ multiplex PCR; TCRdb stores just in-frame clones and leaves some out. The V and J calls and clone size are taken from that table; D and trimming were inferred from the DNA. The data hold about 150,000 clones, with 65% to 80% observed a single time. The CDR3 runs to 13 residues. Germline CDR1 SGHRS, CDR2 YFSETQ. Trimming took 2 bases from V and 6 from J, leaving 9 bases between them. The study drew participants aged about 18 to 95 years from approximately 23 US areas.

V usage is TRBV5-1 and J usage is TRBJ2-1; D is unclear. Sequencing was carried out using PBMCs or T cells enriched from blood (not recorded which). The clonotype originates from a woman in her 70s in a cohort exposed to, infected with or recovered from COVID-19 (not recorded which). CDR3 DNA sequence: TGCGCCAGCAGCTTAGGTGCGGTCAATGAGCAGTTCTTC. Protein: CASSLGAVNEQFF. Based on the CDR3 plus reference TRBV5-1 and TRBJ2-1, the full variable domain is KAGVTQTPRYLIKTRGQQVTLSCSPISGHRSVSWYQQTPGQGLQFLFEYFSETQRNKGNFPGRFSGRQFSNSRSEMNVSTLELGDSALYLCASSLGAVNEQFFGPGTRLTVL.